This TCR beta chain originates from a study of T cell repertoires in ileal Crohn's disease. Study at large: Surgery for a complication: stricturing in 61%, penetrating in approximately 39%. About half of patients got postoperative therapy: 11 thiopurines, some 19 anti-TNF. M6 samples are neoterminal ileum biopsies from postoperative colonoscopy. Study-wide results and limits: Active smokers at surgery had more clonal expansions than non-smokers.

Points on this clone: Its target is not known.

The length of the CDR3 is 15 residues. The ends lost 4 bases at V and 4 bases at J; junction bases unmatched: 8. Germline V gene lookup returns CDR1 SGHRS and CDR2 YFSETQ. This table comes from immunoSEQ multiplex PCR, and its TCRdb copy is limited to in-frame clones, with some not included. This sample has tens of thousands of clones, with roughly 91% found just once. The time point is: neoterminal ileum biopsy at postoperative endoscopy, about 6 months after surgery. The chain recombines TRBV5-1 with TRBJ2-3, with 8 bases lining up with TRBD2. This TCR was recovered from an adult with Crohn's disease. Sequences were obtained from ileal tissue. Here the CDR3 reads CASSRLAFSSDTQYF. The CDR3, as DNA: TGCGCCAGCAGCAGACTAGCGTTTTCATCAGATACGCAGTATTTT.